One and the same sample provided the 11 T cell receptor beta chains below, sequenced in a study of Ad26.COV2.S vaccination and SARS-CoV-2 variants. Clones were read by immunoSEQ multiplex PCR, and TCRdb kept only the in-frame ones, dropping some. The sample yields some 350,000 clones, around 90% seen once. This specimen consisted of peripheral blood, obtained after recovery from COVID-19. All receptors derive from a human donor who had recovered from COVID-19.

The CDR3 here is CASSLDPLYEQYF. The CDR3 DNA reads TGTGCCAGCAGCCTAGACCCCCTCTACGAGCAGTACTTC. This chain uses TRBV13 with TRBJ2-7; no clear D gene. Trimming stripped 5 bases from V and 3 bases from J, with 11 bases between. CDR1 and CDR2 from the germline V gene are PRHDT and FYEKMQ (reference sequence). The length of the CDR3 is 13 residues.

On this clone itself: Other DNA sequences in this specimen translate into the identical CDR3. V gene TRBV3-1 (or the pseudogene TRBV3-2) combines with J gene TRBJ1-1; possible D gene TRBD1, 6 bases. V was trimmed by 2 bases and J by 5 bases, leaving 9 bases between them. Germline V lookup: CDR1 LGHDT, CDR2 YNNKEL (reference sequence). The CDR3 is 13 residues long. The CDR3 nucleotides read TGTGCCAGCAGCCAAAGGGGGGGGACTGAAGCTTTCTTT. Protein sequence: CASSQRGGTEAFF.

The chain employs TRBV11-2 and TRBJ1-5, with TRBD1 matching over 7 bases. J gave up 7 bases and V 3 bases, and 9 bases lay outside the gene matches. Germline CDR1 SGHAT, CDR2 FQNNGV. The CDR3 has 15 amino acids. As DNA, the CDR3 is TGTGCCAGCAGCTTGTCCCAGGGGGGCGGACAGCCCCAGCATTTT. Residues: CASSLSQGGGQPQHF.

The CDR3 here is CASSRSGSSYEQYF. The CDR3 region has the DNA TGTGCCAGCAGTAGGTCAGGTAGCTCCTACGAGCAGTACTTC. The chain joins TRBV28 to TRBJ2-7, with D unclear. Germline CDR1 reads MDHEN; CDR2 reads SYDVKM. The length of the CDR3 is 14 residues. Between the trimmed V and J ends, which lost 5 bases and 0 bases, there was a span of 11 bases.

This chain uses TRBV6-4 with TRBJ2-1, with 9 bases fitting TRBD2. Germline V gives CDR1 MRHNA, CDR2 SNTAGT. J was trimmed by 7 bases and V by 5 bases; bases with no gene match: 12. The length of the CDR3 is 16 residues. CDR3 bases: TGTGCCAGCAGTCCAGTCCCGGGACTAGCCCTAAATGAGCAGTTCTTC. It is translated as CASSPVPGLALNEQFF.

This clone was observed once. The gene calls are TRBV6-5 and TRBJ2-7, with D perhaps matching TRBD1 or TRBD2 (5 bases each). V lost 7 bases, J lost 3 bases, and 13 bases lay in between. Germline V gene sequence: CDR1 MNHEY, CDR2 SVGAGI. The CDR3 consists of 13 residues. The CDR3: CASNRDRDYEQYF. Here the CDR3 DNA reads TGTGCCAGCAACCGGGACCGTGACTACGAGCAGTACTTC.

This chain joins TRBV9 and TRBJ1-1; D unclear. V was pared by 4 bases and J by 0 bases, with 10 bases between. Germline loops: CDR1 SGDLS, CDR2 YYNGEE. The CDR3 is 14 amino acids. The CDR3 coding sequence is TGTGCCAGCAGCCCCAGGACGGTGAACACTGAAGCTTTCTTT. The encoded protein is CASSPRTVNTEAFF.

The genes are TRBV6-5 and TRBJ2-3, with TRBD1 matching 9 bases. CDR3 size: 15 residues. Germline CDR1 is MNHEY and CDR2 is SVGAGI. V shed 6 bases and J 0 bases; nucleotides not matched to a gene: 4. The CDR3 spells CASSWTGDSTDTQYF. CDR3 nucleotides: TGTGCCAGCAGCTGGACAGGGGACAGCACAGATACGCAGTATTTT.

V is TRBV10-3 and J is TRBJ2-1; D tentatively reads TRBD1 or TRBD2 (5 bases each). Per germline, CDR1 ENHRY and CDR2 SYGVKD. Trimming took 0 bases from V and 0 from J, leaving 12 bases between them. This CDR3 has 17 residues. The CDR3 loop is CAISESGTRSSYNEQFF. CDR3 DNA sequence: TGTGCCATCAGTGAGTCGGGGACCAGGAGCTCCTACAATGAGCAGTTCTTC.

This clone was detected a few times. The chain couples TRBV6-2 or TRBV6-3 to TRBJ1-1, with no clear D. This CDR3 comprises 12 residues. Trimming took 3 bases from V and 4 from J, leaving 6 bases between them. Germline V gene data show CDR1 as MNHEY and CDR2 as SVGEGT. The CDR3 is CASSYYGTEAFF. The CDR3 DNA reads TGTGCCAGCAGTTATTATGGCACTGAAGCTTTCTTT.

In this sample, this clone turned up once. The rearrangement uses TRBV5-4 and TRBJ2-4, with 8 bases that match TRBD1. This CDR3 has 16 amino acids. V shed 2 bases, J shed 2 bases, and the junction held 6 bases outside the gene matches. CDR1 and CDR2 (germline): SGHNT, YYREEE (reference sequence). The CDR3 reads CASSLTAGGTKNIQYF. The CDR3 DNA sequence: TGTGCCAGCAGCTTAACGGCAGGGGGCACCAAAAACATTCAGTACTTC.